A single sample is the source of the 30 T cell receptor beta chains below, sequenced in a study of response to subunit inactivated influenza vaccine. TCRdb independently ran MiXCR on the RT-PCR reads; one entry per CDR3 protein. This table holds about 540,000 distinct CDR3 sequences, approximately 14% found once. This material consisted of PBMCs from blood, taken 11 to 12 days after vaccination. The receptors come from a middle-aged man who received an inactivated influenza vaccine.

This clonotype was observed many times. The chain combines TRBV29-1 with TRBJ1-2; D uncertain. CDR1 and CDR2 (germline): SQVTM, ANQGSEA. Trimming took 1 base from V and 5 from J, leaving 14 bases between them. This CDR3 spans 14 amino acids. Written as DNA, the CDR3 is TGCAGCGTTGAAGTTGGCGTGGGAGGATATGGCTACACCTTC. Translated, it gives CSVEVGVGGYGYTF.

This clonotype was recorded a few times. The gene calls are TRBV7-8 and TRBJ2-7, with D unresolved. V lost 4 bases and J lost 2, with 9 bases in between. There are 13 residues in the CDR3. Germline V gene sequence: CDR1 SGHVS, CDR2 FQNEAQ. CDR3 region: CASSSRGPYEQYF. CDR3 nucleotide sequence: TGTGCCAGCAGCTCTCGTGGGCCCTACGAGCAGTACTTC.

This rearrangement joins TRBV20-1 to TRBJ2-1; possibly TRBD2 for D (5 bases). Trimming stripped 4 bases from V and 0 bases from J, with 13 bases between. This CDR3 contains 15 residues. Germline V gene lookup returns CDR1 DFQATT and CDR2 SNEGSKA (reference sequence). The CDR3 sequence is CSAIDPAGSYNEQFF. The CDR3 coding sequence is TGCAGTGCTATAGACCCCGCGGGCTCCTACAATGAGCAGTTCTTC.

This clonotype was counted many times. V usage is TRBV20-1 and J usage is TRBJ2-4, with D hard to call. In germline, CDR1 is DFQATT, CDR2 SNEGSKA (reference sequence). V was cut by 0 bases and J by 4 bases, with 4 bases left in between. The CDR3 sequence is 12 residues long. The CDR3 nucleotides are TGCAGTGCTAGAGATGGGAAAAACATTCAGTACTTC. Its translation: CSARDGKNIQYF.

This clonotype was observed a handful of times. This CDR3 is CASSPNTGIGEQFF. The DNA for the CDR3 is TGTGCCAGCAGCCCAAATACAGGGATCGGGGAGCAGTTCTTC. The chain links TRBV5-6 to TRBJ2-1; possibly TRBD1 for D (6 bases). V lost 4 bases, J lost 10 bases, and 18 bases lay in between. CDR1 is SGHDT and CDR2 is YYEEEE in the germline V gene. The CDR3 runs to 14 residues.

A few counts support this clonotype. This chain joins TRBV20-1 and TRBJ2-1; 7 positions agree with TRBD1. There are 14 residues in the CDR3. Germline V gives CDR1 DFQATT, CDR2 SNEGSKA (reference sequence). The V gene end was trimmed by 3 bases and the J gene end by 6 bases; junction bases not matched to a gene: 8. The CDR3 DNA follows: TGCAGTGCTAGTTATCAGGGGGTGTCCAATGAGCAGTTCTTC. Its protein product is CSASYQGVSNEQFF.

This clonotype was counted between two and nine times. The CDR3 loop is CASSPYTGLNTEAFF. Written as DNA, the CDR3 is TGTGCCAGCTCACCTTATACCGGTCTGAACACTGAAGCTTTCTTT. The rearrangement uses TRBV18 and TRBJ1-1; D unclear. CDR3 length: 15 residues. V was cut by 3 bases and J by 0 bases, with 11 bases left in between. Germline CDR1 is KGHSH and CDR2 is LQKENI.

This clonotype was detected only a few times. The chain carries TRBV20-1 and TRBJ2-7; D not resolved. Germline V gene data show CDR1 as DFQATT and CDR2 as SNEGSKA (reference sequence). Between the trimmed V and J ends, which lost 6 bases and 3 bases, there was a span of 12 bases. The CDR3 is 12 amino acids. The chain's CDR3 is CSARPLNYEQYF. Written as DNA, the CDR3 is TGCAGTGCAAGACCGCTGAACTACGAGCAGTACTTC.

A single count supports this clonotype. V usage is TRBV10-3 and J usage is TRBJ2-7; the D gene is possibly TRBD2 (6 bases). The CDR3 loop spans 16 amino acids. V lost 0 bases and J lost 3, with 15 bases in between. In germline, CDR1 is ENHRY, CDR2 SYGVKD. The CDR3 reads CAISESMAGSFYEQYF. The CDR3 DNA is TGTGCCATCAGTGAGTCAATGGCGGGGAGTTTCTACGAGCAGTACTTC.

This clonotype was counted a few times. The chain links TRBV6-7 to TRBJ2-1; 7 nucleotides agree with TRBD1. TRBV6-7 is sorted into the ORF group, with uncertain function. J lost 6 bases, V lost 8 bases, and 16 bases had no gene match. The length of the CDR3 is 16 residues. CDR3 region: CASPTSILTGCNEQFF. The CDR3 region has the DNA TGTGCCAGCCCTACATCGATTTTGACAGGGTGCAATGAGCAGTTCTTC.

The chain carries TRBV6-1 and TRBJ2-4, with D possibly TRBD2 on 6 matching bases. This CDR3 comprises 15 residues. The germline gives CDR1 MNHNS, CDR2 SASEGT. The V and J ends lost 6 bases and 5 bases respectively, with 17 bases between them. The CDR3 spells CASRPGLRRENIQYF. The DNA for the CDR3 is TGTGCCAGCAGACCGGGACTTAGGAGGGAAAACATTCAGTACTTC.

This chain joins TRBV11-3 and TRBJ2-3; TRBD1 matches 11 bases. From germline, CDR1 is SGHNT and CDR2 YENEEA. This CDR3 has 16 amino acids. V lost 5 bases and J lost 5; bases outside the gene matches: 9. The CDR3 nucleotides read TGTGCCAGCAGCCAGACTGGACAGGGGGCAGGAGATACGCAGTATTTT. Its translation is CASSQTGQGAGDTQYF.

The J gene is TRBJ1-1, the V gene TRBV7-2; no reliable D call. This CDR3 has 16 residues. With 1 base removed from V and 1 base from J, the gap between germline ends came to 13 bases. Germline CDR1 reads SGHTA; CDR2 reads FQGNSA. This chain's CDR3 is CASSLGTRRSNTEAFF. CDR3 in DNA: TGTGCCAGCAGCTTAGGCACGAGACGGTCGAACACTGAAGCTTTCTTT.

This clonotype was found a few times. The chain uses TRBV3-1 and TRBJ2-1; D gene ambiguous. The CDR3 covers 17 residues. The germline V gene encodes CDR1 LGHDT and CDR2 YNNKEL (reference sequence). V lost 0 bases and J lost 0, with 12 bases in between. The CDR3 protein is CASSQDLGYSSYNEQFF. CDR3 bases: TGTGCCAGCAGCCAAGATCTCGGGTATAGCTCCTACAATGAGCAGTTCTTC.

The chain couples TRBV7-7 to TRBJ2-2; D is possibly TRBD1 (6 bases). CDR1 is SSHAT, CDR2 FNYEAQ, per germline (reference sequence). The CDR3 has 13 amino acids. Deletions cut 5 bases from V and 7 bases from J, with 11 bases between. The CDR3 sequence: CASSAQGGGELFF. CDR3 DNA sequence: TGTGCCAGCAGCGCACAGGGTGGCGGGGAGCTGTTTTTT.

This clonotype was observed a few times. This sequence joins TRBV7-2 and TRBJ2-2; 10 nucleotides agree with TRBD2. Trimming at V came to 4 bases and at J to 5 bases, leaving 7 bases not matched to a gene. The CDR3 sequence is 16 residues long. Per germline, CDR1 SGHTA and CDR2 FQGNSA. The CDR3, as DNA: TGTGCCAGCAGCTCCACTAGCGGGATACTTACCGGGGAGCTGTTTTTT. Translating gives CASSSTSGILTGELFF.

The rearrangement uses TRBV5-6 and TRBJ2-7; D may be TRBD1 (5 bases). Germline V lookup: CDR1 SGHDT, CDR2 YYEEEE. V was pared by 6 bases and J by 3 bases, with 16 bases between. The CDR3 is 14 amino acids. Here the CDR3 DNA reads TGTGCCAGCAATTCATTTGGACAAATCTACGAGCAGTACTTC. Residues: CASNSFGQIYEQYF.

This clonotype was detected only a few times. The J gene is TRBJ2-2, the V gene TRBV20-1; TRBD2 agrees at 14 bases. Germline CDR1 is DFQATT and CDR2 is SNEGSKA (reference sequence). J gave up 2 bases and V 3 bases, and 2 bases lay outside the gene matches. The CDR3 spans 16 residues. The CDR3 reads CSARTSGRVNTGELFF. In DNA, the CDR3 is TGCAGTGCTAGGACTAGCGGGAGGGTTAACACCGGGGAGCTGTTTTTT.

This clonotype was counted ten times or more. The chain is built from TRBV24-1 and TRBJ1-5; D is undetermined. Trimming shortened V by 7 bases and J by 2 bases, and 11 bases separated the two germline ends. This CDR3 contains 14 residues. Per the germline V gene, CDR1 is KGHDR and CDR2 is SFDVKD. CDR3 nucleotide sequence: TGTGCCACCAGAAGGGCGGGCCGCAATCAGCCCCAGCATTTT. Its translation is CATRRAGRNQPQHF.

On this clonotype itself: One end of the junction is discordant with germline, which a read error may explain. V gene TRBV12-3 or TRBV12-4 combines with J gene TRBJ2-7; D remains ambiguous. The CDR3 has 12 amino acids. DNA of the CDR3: TGTGCCGGCAGTTCGACCGGATACGAGCAGTACTTC. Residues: CAGSSTGYEQYF.

The CDR3 nucleotides read TGTGCCAGCAGTTTCGCAGGGGCCAACACCGGGGAGCTGTTTTTT. It is translated as CASSFAGANTGELFF. The chain carries TRBV28 and TRBJ2-2; tentative D call: TRBD1 (6 bases). The CDR3 runs 15 residues. V gave up 3 bases and J gave up 2 bases, with 10 bases separating them. The germline gives CDR1 MDHEN, CDR2 SYDVKM. Using reference TRBV28 and TRBJ2-2 for the parts outside the CDR3, the full variable domain is DVKVTQSSRYLVKRTGEKVFLECVQDMDHENMFWYRQDPGLGLRLIYFSYDVKMKEKGDIPEGYSVSREKKERFSLILESASTNQTSMYLCASSFAGANTGELFFGEGSRLTVL.

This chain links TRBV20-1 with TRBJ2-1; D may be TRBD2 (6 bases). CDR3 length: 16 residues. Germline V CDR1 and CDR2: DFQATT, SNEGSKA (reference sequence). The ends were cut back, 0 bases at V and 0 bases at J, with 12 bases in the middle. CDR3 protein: CSARDSGGNSYNEQFF. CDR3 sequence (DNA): TGCAGTGCTAGAGATTCGGGCGGGAACTCCTACAATGAGCAGTTCTTC.

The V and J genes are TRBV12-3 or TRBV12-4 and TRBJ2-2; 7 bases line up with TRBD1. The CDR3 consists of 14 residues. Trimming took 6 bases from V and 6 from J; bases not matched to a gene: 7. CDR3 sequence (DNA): TGTGCCAGCAGCACAGGGGATGCGGCCGGGGAGCTGTTTTTT. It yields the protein CASSTGDAAGELFF.

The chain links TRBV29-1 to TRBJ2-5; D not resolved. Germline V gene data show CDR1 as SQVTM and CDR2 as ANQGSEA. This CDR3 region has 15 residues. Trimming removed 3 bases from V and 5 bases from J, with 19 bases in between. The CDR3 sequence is CSVEADRPLGETQYF. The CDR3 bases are TGCAGCGTTGAGGCGGACCGTCCCTTGGGGGAGACCCAGTACTTC.

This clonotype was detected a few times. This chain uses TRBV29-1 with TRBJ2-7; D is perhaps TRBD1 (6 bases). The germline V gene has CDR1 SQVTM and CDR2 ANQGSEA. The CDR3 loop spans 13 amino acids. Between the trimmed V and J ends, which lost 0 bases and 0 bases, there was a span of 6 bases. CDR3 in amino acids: CSVEEGGSYEQYF. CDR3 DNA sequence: TGCAGCGTTGAAGAAGGGGGCTCCTACGAGCAGTACTTC.

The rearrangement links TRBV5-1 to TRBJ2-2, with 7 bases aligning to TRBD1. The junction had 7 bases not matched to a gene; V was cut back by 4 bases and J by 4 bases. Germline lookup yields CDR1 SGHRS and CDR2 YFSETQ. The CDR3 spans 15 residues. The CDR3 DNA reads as TGCGCCAGCAGCGACCACAGGGGTGCCACCGGGGAGCTGTTTTTT. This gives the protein CASSDHRGATGELFF.

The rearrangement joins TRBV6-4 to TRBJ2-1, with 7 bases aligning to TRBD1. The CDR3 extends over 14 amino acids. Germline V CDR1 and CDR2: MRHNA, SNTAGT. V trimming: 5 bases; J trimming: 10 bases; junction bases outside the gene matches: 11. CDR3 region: CASSTGVATGEQFF. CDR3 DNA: TGTGCCAGCAGTACAGGGGTAGCCACCGGAGAGCAGTTCTTC.

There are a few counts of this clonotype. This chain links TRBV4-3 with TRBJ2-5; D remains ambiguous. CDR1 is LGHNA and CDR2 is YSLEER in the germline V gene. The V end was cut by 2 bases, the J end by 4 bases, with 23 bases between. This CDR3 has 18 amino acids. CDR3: CASSQYLPGYGLGETQYF. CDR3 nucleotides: TGCGCCAGCAGCCAATATCTCCCCGGATACGGGTTAGGAGAGACCCAGTACTTC.

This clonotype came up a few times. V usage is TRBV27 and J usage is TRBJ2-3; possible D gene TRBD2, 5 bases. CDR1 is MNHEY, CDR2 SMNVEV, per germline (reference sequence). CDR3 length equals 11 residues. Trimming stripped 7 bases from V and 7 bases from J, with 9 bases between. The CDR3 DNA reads TGTGCCAGCACGAACGGGAATACGCAGTATTTT. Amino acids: CASTNGNTQYF.

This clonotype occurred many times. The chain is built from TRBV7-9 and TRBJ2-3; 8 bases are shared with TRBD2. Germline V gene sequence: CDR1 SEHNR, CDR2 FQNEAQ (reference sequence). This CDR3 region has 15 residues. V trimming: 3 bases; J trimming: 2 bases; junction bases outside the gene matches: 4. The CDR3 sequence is CASSLSGGATDTQYF. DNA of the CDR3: TGTGCCAGCAGCTTGTCCGGGGGGGCCACAGATACGCAGTATTTT. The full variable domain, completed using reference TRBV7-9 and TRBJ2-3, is DTGVSQNPRHKITKRGQNVTFRCDPISEHNRLYWYRQTLGQGPEFLTYFQNEAQLEKSRLLSDRFSAERPKGSFSTLEIQRTEQGDSAMYLCASSLSGGATDTQYFGPGTRLTVL.